Included here is one TCR beta chain sequence, with context. Its antigen specificity is not known. Base qualities are not provided; no much larger clone lies one nucleotide away. Each collaborating institution followed its own protocols to collect whole blood in K2EDTA tubes. For TCRbeta analysis, collaborator samples were shipped as frozen whole blood, as isolated PBMCs, or as DNA extracted from either sample type. TCRbeta CDR3 regions were amplified from genomic DNA by means of the immunoSEQ Assay, a bias-controlled multiplex PCR. The paper's processing steps were these. Within the assay, amplification of reference gene primers was used to estimate how many nucleated cells each sample contained. Sequence reads were collapsed and filtered to measure the absolute abundance of every unique TCRbeta CDR3 rearrangement. Productive Simpson clonality was computed per sample as the square root of Simpson's diversity index over productive rearrangements. As stored in TCRdb, this immuneACCESS dataset retains in-frame rearrangements with V and J assigned. A fraction of the clones does not appear; measured against another copy, unresolved V genes explain less than half of the discrepancy, and the remainder lacks a known reason. From that table come the V and J calls and clone size; the DNA was used to work out D and trimming. In all, the sample holds about 250,000 clones, and around four fifths of those were seen once. Together, the top ten hold 5.5% to 8% of the sample.

The CDR3 numbers 17 residues from cysteine through phenylalanine. Kept here is only the CDR3 DNA, which spans 51 bases and is read in frame from base 1. CDR1 and CDR2 are drawn from the germline V gene: SGHRS, YFSETQ. At the junction V is shortened by 0 bases and J by 0 bases, with 15 bases in between. The sample originates from a study of blood T cell repertoires in COVID-19 (dated by TCRdb to the early 2020s). Some background on the complete study: Samples covering the acute and convalescent phases of COVID-19 were provided by collaborators in the United States, Italy and Spain. The prospective study material was composed of cDNA or gDNA derived from T cells, B-cell-depleted T cells, or PBMCs. Deeply sampled blood TCRbeta repertoires from subjects exposed to, actively infected with, or recovered from COVID-19 were included in the dataset. A freely available public database, intended as a resource for researchers studying the immune response to SARS-CoV-2, is where the repertoires were released. The samples were drawn from two sources: the first 160 participants of the ongoing ImmuneRACE study, and some 1,300 subjects contributed by 6 global collaborators. A de-identified subject ID, COVID-19 status, age in years and sex were almost always included in the sample metadata. HLA class I and class II types, where available, came from metadata supplied by the sample provider rather than from assay-based typing.

Broader findings and caveats from the paper: Clinical and demographic metadata were provided uncurated, with the amount varying by source and participant.

The clonotype originates from a woman in her fifties or sixties with active or convalescent COVID-19. The sequenced sample consisted of peripheral blood. Here the chain combines TRBV5-1 and TRBJ1-1, with TRBD1 as a weak D call on 5 bases. The CDR3 region: CASSLARTGRMNTEAFF. The DNA sequence reads TGCGCCAGCAGCTTGGCCAGAACAGGCCGGATGAACACTGAAGCTTTCTTT.